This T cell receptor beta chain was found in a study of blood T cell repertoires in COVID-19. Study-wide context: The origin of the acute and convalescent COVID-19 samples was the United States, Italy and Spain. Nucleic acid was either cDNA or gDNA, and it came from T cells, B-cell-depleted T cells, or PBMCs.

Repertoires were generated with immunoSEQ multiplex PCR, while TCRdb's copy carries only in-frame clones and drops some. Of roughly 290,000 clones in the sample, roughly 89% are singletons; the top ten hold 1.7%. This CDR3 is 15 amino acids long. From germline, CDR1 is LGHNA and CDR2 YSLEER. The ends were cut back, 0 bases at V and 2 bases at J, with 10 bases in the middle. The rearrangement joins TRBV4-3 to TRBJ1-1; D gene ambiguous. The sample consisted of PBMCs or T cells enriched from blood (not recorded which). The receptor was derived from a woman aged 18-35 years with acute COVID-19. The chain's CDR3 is CASSQDRHLNTEAFF. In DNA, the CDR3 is TGCGCCAGCAGCCAAGACAGACACTTAAACACTGAAGCTTTCTTT.